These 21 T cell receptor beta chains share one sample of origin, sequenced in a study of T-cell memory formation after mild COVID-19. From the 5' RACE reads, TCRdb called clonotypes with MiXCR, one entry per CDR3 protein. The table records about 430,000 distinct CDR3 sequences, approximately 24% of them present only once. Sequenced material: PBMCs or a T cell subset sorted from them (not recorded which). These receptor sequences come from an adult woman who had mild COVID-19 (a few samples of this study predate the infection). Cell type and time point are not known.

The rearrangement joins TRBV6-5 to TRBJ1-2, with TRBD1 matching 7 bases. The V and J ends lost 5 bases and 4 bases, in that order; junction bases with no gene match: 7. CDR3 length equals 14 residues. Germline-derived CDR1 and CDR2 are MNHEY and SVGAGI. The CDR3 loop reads CASSREAGGYGYTF. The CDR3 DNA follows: TGTGCCAGCAGTCGCGAAGCAGGGGGCTATGGCTACACCTTC.

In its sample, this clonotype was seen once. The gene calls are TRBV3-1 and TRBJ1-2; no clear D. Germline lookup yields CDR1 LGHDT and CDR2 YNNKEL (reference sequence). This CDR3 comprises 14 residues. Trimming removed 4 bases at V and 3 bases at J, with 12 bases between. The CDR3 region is CASSPPEVDYGYTF. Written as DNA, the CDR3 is TGTGCCAGCAGCCCCCCGGAGGTAGACTATGGCTACACCTTC.

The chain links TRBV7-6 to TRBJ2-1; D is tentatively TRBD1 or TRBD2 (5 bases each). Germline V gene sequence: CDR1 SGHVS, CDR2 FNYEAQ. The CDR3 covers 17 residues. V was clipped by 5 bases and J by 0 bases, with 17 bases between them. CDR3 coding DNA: TGTGCCAGCAGCCTAGAGCACGGGACGCCCTCCTACAATGAGCAGTTCTTC. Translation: CASSLEHGTPSYNEQFF.

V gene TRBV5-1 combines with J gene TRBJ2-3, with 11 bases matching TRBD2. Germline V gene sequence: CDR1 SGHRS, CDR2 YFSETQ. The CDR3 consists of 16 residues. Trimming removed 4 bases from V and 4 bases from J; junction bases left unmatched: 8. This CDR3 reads CASSPPLAGGADTQYF. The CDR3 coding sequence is TGCGCCAGCAGCCCCCCCCTAGCGGGGGGTGCAGATACGCAGTATTTT.

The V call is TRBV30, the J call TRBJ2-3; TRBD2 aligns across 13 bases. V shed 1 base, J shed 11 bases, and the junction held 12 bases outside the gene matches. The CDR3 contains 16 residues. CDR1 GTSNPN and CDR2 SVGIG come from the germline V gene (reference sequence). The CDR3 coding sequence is TGTGCCTGGAGTGAGCCGGGACTAGCGGGGATCGTGTGGCAGTATTTT. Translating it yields CAWSEPGLAGIVWQYF. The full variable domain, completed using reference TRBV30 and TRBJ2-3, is SQTIHQWPATLVQPVGSPLSLECTVEGTSNPNLYWYRQAAGRGLQLLFYSVGIGQISSEVPQNLSASRPQDRQFILSSKKLLLSDSGFYLCAWSEPGLAGIVWQYFGPGTRLTVL.

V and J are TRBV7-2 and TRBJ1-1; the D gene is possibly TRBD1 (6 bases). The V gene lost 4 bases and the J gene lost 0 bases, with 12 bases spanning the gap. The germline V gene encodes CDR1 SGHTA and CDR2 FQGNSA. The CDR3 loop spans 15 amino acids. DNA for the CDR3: TGTGCCAGCAGCTCAACGGGACACCTGAACACTGAAGCTTTCTTT. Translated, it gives CASSSTGHLNTEAFF.

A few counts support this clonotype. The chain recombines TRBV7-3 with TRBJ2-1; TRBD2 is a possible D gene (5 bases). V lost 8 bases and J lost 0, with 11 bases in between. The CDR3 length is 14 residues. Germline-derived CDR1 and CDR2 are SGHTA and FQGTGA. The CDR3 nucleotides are TGTGCCAGCGGGGAGTCGGGCTCCTACAATGAGCAGTTCTTC. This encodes CASGESGSYNEQFF.

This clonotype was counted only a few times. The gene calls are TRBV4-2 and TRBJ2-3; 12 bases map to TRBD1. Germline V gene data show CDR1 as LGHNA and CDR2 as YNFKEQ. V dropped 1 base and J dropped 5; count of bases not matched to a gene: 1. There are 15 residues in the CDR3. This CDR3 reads CASSQGDRGLDTQYF. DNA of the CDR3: TGTGCCAGCAGCCAAGGGGACAGGGGGCTAGATACGCAGTATTTT.

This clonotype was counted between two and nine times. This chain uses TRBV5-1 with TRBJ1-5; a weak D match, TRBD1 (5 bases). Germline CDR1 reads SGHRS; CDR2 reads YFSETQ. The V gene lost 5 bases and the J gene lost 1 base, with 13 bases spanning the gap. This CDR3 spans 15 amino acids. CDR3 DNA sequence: TGCGCCAGCAGACCCGGGACCGCAAGCAATCAGCCCCAGCATTTT. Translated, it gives CASRPGTASNQPQHF.

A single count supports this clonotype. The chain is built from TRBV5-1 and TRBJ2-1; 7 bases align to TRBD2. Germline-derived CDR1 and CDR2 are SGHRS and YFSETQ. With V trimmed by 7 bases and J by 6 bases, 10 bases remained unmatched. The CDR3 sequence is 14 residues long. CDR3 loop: CASGLGGRGNEQFF. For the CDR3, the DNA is TGCGCCAGCGGGCTGGGCGGGAGAGGCAATGAGCAGTTCTTC.

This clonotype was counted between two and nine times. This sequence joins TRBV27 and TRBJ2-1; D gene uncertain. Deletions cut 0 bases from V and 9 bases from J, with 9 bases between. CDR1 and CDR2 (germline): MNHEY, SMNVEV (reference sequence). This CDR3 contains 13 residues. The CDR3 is CASSLSGWGEQFF. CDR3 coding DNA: TGTGCCAGCAGTTTATCAGGGTGGGGTGAGCAGTTCTTC.

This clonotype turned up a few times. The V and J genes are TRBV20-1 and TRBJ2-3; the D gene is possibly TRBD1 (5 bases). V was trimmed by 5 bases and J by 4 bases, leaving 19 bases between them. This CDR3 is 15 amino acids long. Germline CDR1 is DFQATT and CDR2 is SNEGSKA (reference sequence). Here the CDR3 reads CSAGPWGIRSDTQYF. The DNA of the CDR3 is TGCAGTGCTGGCCCCTGGGGCATTCGGTCAGATACGCAGTATTTT.

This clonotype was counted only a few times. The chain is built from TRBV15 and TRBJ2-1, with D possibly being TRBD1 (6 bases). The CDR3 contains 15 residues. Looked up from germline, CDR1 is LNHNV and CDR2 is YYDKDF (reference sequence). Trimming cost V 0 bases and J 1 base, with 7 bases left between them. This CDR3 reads CATSREGGSYNEQFF. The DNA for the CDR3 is TGTGCCACCAGCAGAGAAGGGGGATCCTACAATGAGCAGTTCTTC.

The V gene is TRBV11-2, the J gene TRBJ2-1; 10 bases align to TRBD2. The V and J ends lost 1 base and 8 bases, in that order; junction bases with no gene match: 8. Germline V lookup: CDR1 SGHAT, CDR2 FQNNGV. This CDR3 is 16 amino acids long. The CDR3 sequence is CASSLVLAGVLDEQFF. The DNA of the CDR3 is TGTGCCAGCAGCTTAGTCCTAGCGGGAGTACTGGATGAGCAGTTCTTC. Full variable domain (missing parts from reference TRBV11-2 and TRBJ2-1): EAGVAQSPRYKIIEKRQSVAFWCNPISGHATLYWYQQILGQGPKLLIQFQNNGVVDDSQLPKDRFSAERLKGVDSTLKIQPAKLEDSAVYLCASSLVLAGVLDEQFFGPGTRLTVL.

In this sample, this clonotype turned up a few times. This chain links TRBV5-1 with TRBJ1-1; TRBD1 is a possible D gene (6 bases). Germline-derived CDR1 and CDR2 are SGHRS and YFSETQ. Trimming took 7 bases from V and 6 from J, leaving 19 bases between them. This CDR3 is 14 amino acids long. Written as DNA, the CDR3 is TGCGCCAGCCGCGATCAGGGGAGTAGAGCTGAAGCTTTCTTT. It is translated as CASRDQGSRAEAFF. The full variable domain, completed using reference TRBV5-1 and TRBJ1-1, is KAGVTQTPRYLIKTRGQQVTLSCSPISGHRSVSWYQQTPGQGLQFLFEYFSETQRNKGNFPGRFSGRQFSNSRSEMNVSTLELGDSALYLCASRDQGSRAEAFFGQGTRLTVV.

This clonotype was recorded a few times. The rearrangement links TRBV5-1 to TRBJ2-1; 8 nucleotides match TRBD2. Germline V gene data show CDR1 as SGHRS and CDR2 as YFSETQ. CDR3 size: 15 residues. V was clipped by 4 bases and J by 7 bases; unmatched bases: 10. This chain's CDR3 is CASSPEGTSPNEQFF. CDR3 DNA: TGCGCCAGCAGCCCTGAGGGGACTAGTCCAAATGAGCAGTTCTTC.

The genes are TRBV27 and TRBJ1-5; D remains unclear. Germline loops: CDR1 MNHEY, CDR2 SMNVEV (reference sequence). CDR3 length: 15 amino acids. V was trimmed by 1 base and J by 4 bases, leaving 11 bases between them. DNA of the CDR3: TGTGCCAGCAGTTTATACTACCCGGGTAATCAGCCCCAGCATTTT. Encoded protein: CASSLYYPGNQPQHF.

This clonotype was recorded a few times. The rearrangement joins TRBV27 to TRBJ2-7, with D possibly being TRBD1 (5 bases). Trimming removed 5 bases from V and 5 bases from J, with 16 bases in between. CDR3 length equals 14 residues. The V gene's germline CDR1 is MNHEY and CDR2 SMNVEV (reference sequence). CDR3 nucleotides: TGTGCCAGCAGTCCCGACAGCTTAGTCGACGAGCAGTACTTC. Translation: CASSPDSLVDEQYF.

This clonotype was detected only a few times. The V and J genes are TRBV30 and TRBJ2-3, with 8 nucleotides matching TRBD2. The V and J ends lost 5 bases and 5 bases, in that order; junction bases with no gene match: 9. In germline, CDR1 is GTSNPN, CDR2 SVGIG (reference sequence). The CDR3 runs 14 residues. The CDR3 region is CAWSPAGARDTQYF. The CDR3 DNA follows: TGTGCCTGGTCTCCAGCGGGAGCCCGAGATACGCAGTATTTT.

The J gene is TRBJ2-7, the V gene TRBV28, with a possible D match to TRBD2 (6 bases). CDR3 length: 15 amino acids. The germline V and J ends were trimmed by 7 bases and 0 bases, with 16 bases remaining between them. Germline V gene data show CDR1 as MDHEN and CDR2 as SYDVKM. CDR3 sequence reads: CASTPLATSSYEQYF. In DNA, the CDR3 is TGTGCCAGCACCCCGCTAGCGACCAGCTCCTACGAGCAGTACTTC. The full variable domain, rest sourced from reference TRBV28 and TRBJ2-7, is DVKVTQSSRYLVKRTGEKVFLECVQDMDHENMFWYRQDPGLGLRLIYFSYDVKMKEKGDIPEGYSVSREKKERFSLILESASTNQTSMYLCASTPLATSSYEQYFGPGTRLTVT.

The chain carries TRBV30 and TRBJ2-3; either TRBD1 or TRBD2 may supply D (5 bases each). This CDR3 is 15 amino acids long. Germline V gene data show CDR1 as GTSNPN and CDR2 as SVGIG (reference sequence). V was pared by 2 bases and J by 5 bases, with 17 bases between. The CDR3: CAWSNRGATRDTQYF. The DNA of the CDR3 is TGTGCCTGGAGTAACCGAGGGGCGACGAGAGATACGCAGTATTTT.